This TCR beta chain was retrieved from a study of T cell repertoires in cytomegalovirus infection. Across the whole study: In public TCR beta signatures, there were indications of both CMV infection and matching HLA type.

TCRdb recomputed calls from the reads with MiXCR, one row per CDR3 protein. The sample has about 230,000 distinct CDR3 sequences, approximately 22% seen once. V lost 1 base, J lost 7 bases, and 16 bases lay in between. CDR3 length: 16 residues. Germline V gives CDR1 SEHNR, CDR2 FQNEAQ (reference sequence). This clonotype was observed many times. This TCR derives from a human donor in good health (CMV status not recorded). Some clones in this sample may be carry-over from other donors' samples. The chain recombines TRBV7-9 with TRBJ1-4; no firm D call. The sample comprised CD8+ T cells from PBMCs. The CDR3 here is CASSLGGRMGGEKLFF. The CDR3 coding sequence is TGTGCCAGCAGCTTAGGCGGCCGGATGGGAGGTGAAAAACTGTTTTTT.